This T cell receptor (beta chain) came from a study of blood T cell repertoires in COVID-19. Allocation to cohorts depended on clinical history reported by the participants. All recovered Cohort 3 donors got two negative PCRs, got clearance, or saw symptom resolution. The data were produced by immunoSEQ multiplex PCR, yet TCRdb's version contains in-frame clones alone and is incomplete. The table records 250,000 or so clones, around nine tenths of them present only once. The V end was cut by 5 bases, the J end by 6 bases, with 9 bases between. Germline loops: CDR1 SGHDT, CDR2 YYEEEE. The CDR3 extends over 11 amino acids.

The chain couples TRBV5-6 to TRBJ2-7; a weak D match, TRBD1 (5 bases). The sequencing sample was made of PBMCs or T cells enriched from blood (not recorded which). The receptor was isolated from a woman aged 18 to 35 who had recovered from COVID-19. The CDR3 is CASRQGGEQYF. DNA of the CDR3: TGTGCCAGCAGGCAGGGCGGCGAGCAGTACTTC.